This TCR beta chain originates from a study of cytomegalovirus exposure and HLA in healthy donors. PCR amplification relied on 60 Vbeta primers (plus 13 Jbeta primers). Clones were sequenced by immunoSEQ multiplex PCR, and TCRdb holds only the in-frame ones, with some missing. The table shows roughly 170,000 clones, with around 79% occurring only once. The source is a female donor in good health and CMV-seronegative. Input material: PBMCs.

The CDR3 nucleotides read TGCAGCGTTGGGGGGGGACAGGGGGCTGAGGAGCAGTACTTC. Protein sequence: CSVGGGQGAEEQYF. This chain links TRBV29-1 with TRBJ2-7; 12 positions agree with TRBD1. J gave up 7 bases and V 4 bases, and 8 bases lay outside the gene matches. From germline, CDR1 is SQVTM and CDR2 ANQGSEA. The CDR3 loop spans 14 amino acids.